This T cell receptor (beta chain) was sequenced during a study of T cell responses to AZD1222 COVID-19 vaccine. Study results and caveats: White British ancestry dominated among donors, who included more females, and clonal diversity was possibly underestimated. Two doses of AZD1222 preceded a rise in Spike-specific TCR breadth and depth. Repertoire sampling happened only post peak T cell response. Among spike-specific TCRs, nearly half reportedly target unmutated variant regions.

With regard to this clone: What it binds is unknown.

The method was immunoSEQ multiplex PCR; TCRdb's version includes in-frame clones alone and lacks a portion of them. The data hold about 110,000 clones, with approximately 90% observed a single time. This clonotype was obtained from an adult in good health. Specimen: peripheral blood, collected on day 0 of AZD1222 vaccination.

CDR3 coding DNA: TGCGCCAGCAGGGAGGAGAGTTACGGCTACACCTTC. Its protein product is CASREESYGYTF. The gene calls are TRBV10-2 and TRBJ1-2, with no clear D. From germline, CDR1 is WSHSY and CDR2 SAAADI. CDR3 length: 12 amino acids. V dropped 6 bases and J dropped 8 bases, with 13 bases sitting between them.